The TCR beta chain under discussion was sequenced for a study of regulatory T cells. Points from the study as a whole: Skewed V and J usage and few unique V-J pairs marked patient repertoires, most in Tregs. In CD3G-deficient patients, conventional CD4+ T cells were enriched for hydrophobic CDR3 residues at positions 6 and 7.

Primers: 52 TRBV forward and 13 TRBJ reverse. Profiling relied on immunoSEQ multiplex PCR, and the TCRdb table lists in-frame clones only, not all of them. Of over 35,000 clones listed, roughly 90% are singletons. Per the germline V gene, CDR1 is KGHSH and CDR2 is LQKENI. The CDR3 has 14 residues. J gave up 2 bases and V 6 bases, and 6 bases lay outside the gene matches. With regard to this clone: Its antigen is currently unknown.

Every patient with CD3G deficiency had evidence of autoimmunity. CD4+ cells were sorted into CD25-high CD127-low regulatory cells and CD25-low CD127-high conventional cells. The sequence was obtained from a person aged 18-30 years with CD3G deficiency. The J gene is TRBJ1-2, the V gene TRBV18; TRBD1 aligns across 7 bases. Sequencing input: conventional CD4+ T cells sorted from blood. The CDR3 spells CASSPSTGNYGYTF. The CDR3 DNA reads as TGTGCCAGCTCCCCTTCGACAGGGAACTATGGCTACACCTTC.